The T cell receptor beta chain described here comes from a study of neoadjuvant nivolumab and ipilimumab in lung cancer. Broader study findings: Resected tumors had greater TCR richness and clonality than uninvolved lung.

With respect to this clone: Antigen unknown.

Clones were sequenced by immunoSEQ multiplex PCR, and TCRdb holds only the in-frame ones, with some missing. Here the sample spans some 50,000 clones, approximately 90% being singletons. The CDR3 has 12 amino acids. The source was blood, collected before neoadjuvant nivolumab, alone or with ipilimumab. The V call is TRBV1, the J call TRBJ2-1. TRBV1 is a pseudogene. The TCR sequence derives from an adult with non-small cell lung cancer. Some clones in this sample may be carry-over from other donors' samples. The CDR3 loop reads CTSSQDFYEQFF. CDR3 in DNA: TGCACCAGCAGCCAAGATTTTTATGAGCAGTTCTTC.